The 30 T cell receptor beta chains in this list originate from one sample, sequenced in a study of OX40 agonist ivuxolimab in advanced cancers. Profiled with immunoSEQ multiplex PCR; TCRdb holds only in-frame clones, not every one. The table has 50,000 to 70,000 clones, around 84% seen once. Sequenced here: CD4+ or CD8+ T cells sorted from blood, sampled in a trial of the OX40 agonist ivuxolimab. These receptors were obtained from an adult with an advanced solid tumor such as melanoma, head and neck, liver or kidney cancer.

The chain carries TRBV11-1 and TRBJ1-1; 9 bases line up with TRBD1. The CDR3 has 13 residues. Germline lookup yields CDR1 SGHAT and CDR2 FQDESV (reference sequence). V trimming: 6 bases; J trimming: 11 bases; junction bases outside the gene matches: 10. CDR3 nucleotide sequence: TGTGCCAGCAGAATCACAGGGGGCGCAGGGGCTTTCTTT. This sequence encodes CASRITGGAGAFF.

The gene calls are TRBV7-2 and TRBJ2-5; perhaps TRBD2 as D (5 bases). This CDR3 comprises 11 residues. Germline CDR1 reads SGHTA; CDR2 reads FQGNSA. V lost 5 bases and J 11 bases, leaving 12 bases between the germline ends. The DNA of the CDR3 is TGTGCCAGCAGCACCGACCGGGGTCAGTACTTC. Translating gives CASSTDRGQYF.

V and J are TRBV7-3 and TRBJ1-2; D remains unclear. Between the trimmed V and J ends, which lost 2 bases and 4 bases, there was a span of 8 bases. Germline lookup yields CDR1 SGHTA and CDR2 FQGTGA. The CDR3 has 13 amino acids. CDR3 sequence: CASSLAPTYGYTF. The DNA for the CDR3 is TGTGCCAGCAGCTTAGCCCCGACCTATGGCTACACCTTC.

V gene TRBV21-1 combines with J gene TRBJ2-7; the table's D call, TRBD2, has no DNA check behind it. TRBV21-1 constitutes a pseudogene. This CDR3 is built from 14 residues. The CDR3 sequence: CASSKELGGYEQYF. The CDR3 nucleotides are TGTGCCAGCAGCAAAGAATTGGGGGGCTACGAGCAGTACTTC.

DNA for the CDR3: TGTGCCACCAGCAGTGTATTAAGTCCAACTAATGAAAAACTGTTTTTT. Its protein is CATSSVLSPTNEKLFF. The rearrangement links TRBV15 to TRBJ1-4; D is uncertain. CDR1 is LNHNV and CDR2 is YYDKDF in the germline V gene (reference sequence). Trimming pared 3 bases from V and 0 bases from J, leaving 11 bases between. The CDR3 is made up of 16 amino acids.

The V and J genes are TRBV5-6 and TRBJ2-6; D tentatively reads TRBD1 or TRBD2 (5 bases each). The CDR3 consists of 17 residues. Germline V gives CDR1 SGHDT, CDR2 YYEEEE. V lost 4 bases to trimming and J lost 0 bases, with 14 bases between them. The CDR3 loop reads CASSPPPGSSGANVLTF. Here the CDR3 DNA reads TGTGCCAGCAGCCCGCCGCCAGGGAGCTCTGGGGCCAACGTCCTGACTTTC.

The chain carries TRBV6-5 and TRBJ2-7, with 9 bases fitting TRBD1. This CDR3 has 15 residues. Germline V CDR1 and CDR2: MNHEY, SVGAGI. The ends lost 2 bases at V and 3 bases at J; junction bases unmatched: 5. The CDR3 is CASSYDPTGGYEQYF. The CDR3 nucleotides are TGTGCCAGCAGTTACGACCCGACAGGGGGCTACGAGCAGTACTTC.

The rearrangement uses TRBV25-1 and TRBJ2-2; D is possibly TRBD2 (6 bases). This CDR3 has 14 residues. Germline CDR1 reads MGHDK; CDR2 reads SYGVNS. V was cut by 6 bases and J by 4 bases, with 12 bases left in between. The CDR3 loop is CASSGGVLTGELFF. CDR3 DNA sequence: TGTGCCAGCAGCGGAGGGGTCCTCACCGGGGAGCTGTTTTTT.

The chain uses TRBV19 and TRBJ2-7, with TRBD2 matching over 11 bases. CDR1 is LNHDA and CDR2 is SQIVND in the germline V gene (reference sequence). The trim removed 1 base at V and 2 bases at J, leaving 1 base unmatched. This CDR3 has 15 amino acids. DNA for the CDR3: TGTGCCAGTAGTATAGGACTAGCGGGACCCTACGAGCAGTACTTC. Translated, it gives CASSIGLAGPYEQYF.

The CDR3 spells CASTINRGYTF. The CDR3, as DNA: TGTGCCAGCACGATTAACAGGGGCTACACCTTC. The chain links TRBV6-5 to TRBJ1-2; TRBD1 is a possible D gene (5 bases). This CDR3 contains 11 residues. V was shortened by 7 bases and J by 8 bases, with 11 bases between the two germline ends. Per germline, CDR1 MNHEY and CDR2 SVGAGI.

A note on this clone: The same CDR3 is also encoded by other DNA sequences in this sample. The gene calls are TRBV5-1 and TRBJ2-3; D is tentatively TRBD1 or TRBD2 (5 bases each). V was pared by 0 bases and J by 6 bases, with 8 bases between. Germline CDR1 is SGHRS and CDR2 is YFSETQ. CDR3 length: 13 residues. In DNA, the CDR3 is TGCGCCAGCAGCTTGGTTGGGGGTGATACGCAGTATTTT. As protein: CASSLVGGDTQYF.

V usage is TRBV5-1 and J usage is TRBJ2-1; D is possibly TRBD1 (5 bases). The CDR3 is 14 residues long. Germline V gene lookup returns CDR1 SGHRS and CDR2 YFSETQ. V lost 0 bases to trimming and J lost 7 bases, with 11 bases between them. This CDR3 is CASSLGQGRNEQFF. DNA for the CDR3: TGCGCCAGCAGCTTGGGGCAGGGCAGGAATGAGCAGTTCTTC.

The J gene is TRBJ1-5, the V gene TRBV5-4, with TRBD1 identical over 8 bases. CDR3 length: 14 residues. Germline values: CDR1 SGHNT, CDR2 YYREEE (reference sequence). V gave up 2 bases and J gave up 5 bases; unmatched junction bases: 3. The CDR3 DNA sequence: TGTGCCAGCAGCTTTGCAGGGGGCGATCAGCCCCAGCATTTT. As protein: CASSFAGGDQPQHF. The whole variable domain, filled in from reference TRBV5-4 and TRBJ1-5, reads ETGVTQSPTHLIKTRGQQVTLRCSSQSGHNTVSWYQQALGQGPQFIFQYYREEENGRGNFPPRFSGLQFPNYSSELNVNALELDDSALYLCASSFAGGDQPQHFGDGTRLSIL.

This clone was counted between two and nine times. The chain carries TRBV30 and TRBJ1-1, with D uncertain. This CDR3 is built from 15 residues. Trimming left V 0 bases short and J 3 bases short, with 14 bases between. From germline, CDR1 is GTSNPN and CDR2 SVGIG (reference sequence). DNA for the CDR3: TGTGCCTGGAGTGTACGGGTCCTCGGGGACACTGAAGCTTTCTTT. It yields the protein CAWSVRVLGDTEAFF.

The chain is built from TRBV7-9 and TRBJ2-5, with 10 bases matching TRBD2. Losses at the gene ends were 2 bases for V and 5 bases for J; bases not matched to a gene: 8. The germline V gene has CDR1 SEHNR and CDR2 FQNEAQ (reference sequence). The CDR3 runs 16 residues. CDR3 residues: CASSLSSGGAWETQYF. Here the CDR3 DNA reads TGTGCCAGCAGCTTATCGAGCGGGGGGGCCTGGGAGACCCAGTACTTC.

The gene calls are TRBV29-1 and TRBJ2-5, with 9 nucleotides matching TRBD1. The CDR3 loop spans 14 amino acids. The trim removed 4 bases at V and 8 bases at J, leaving 11 bases unmatched. Looked up from germline, CDR1 is SQVTM and CDR2 is ANQGSEA. CDR3 bases: TGCAGCGTTGTTTACGCGGTGACAGGGGGAACCCAGTACTTC. It codes for CSVVYAVTGGTQYF.

V and J are TRBV7-7 and TRBJ2-7, with 11 bases fitting TRBD1. The V gene's germline CDR1 is SSHAT and CDR2 FNYEAQ (reference sequence). The CDR3 spans 15 residues. DNA for the CDR3: TGTGCTAGCCCCCAGAGGGACAGGGGGTCCTACGAGCAGTACTTC. As protein: CASPQRDRGSYEQYF.

The chain recombines TRBV7-2 with TRBJ2-1; the match to TRBD1 covers 7 bases. CDR3 length: 14 residues. Looked up from germline, CDR1 is SGHTA and CDR2 is FQGNSA. Germline trimming cut 2 bases from V and 13 bases from J; bases unmatched to any gene: 11. The CDR3 loop is CASSLIRAGTAQFF. The CDR3 DNA reads as TGTGCCAGCAGCTTAATCAGGGCCGGGACAGCACAGTTCTTC.

V gene TRBV19 combines with J gene TRBJ1-6, with TRBD1 identical over 10 bases. The V and J ends lost 6 bases and 8 bases, in that order; junction bases with no gene match: 7. CDR1 and CDR2 from the germline V gene are LNHDA and SQIVND (reference sequence). The CDR3 runs 15 residues. CDR3 loop: CASRTTGTGDSPLHF. CDR3 coding DNA: TGTGCCAGTAGGACCACCGGGACAGGGGATTCACCCCTCCACTTT.

The chain employs TRBV12-5 and TRBJ2-1; D is possibly TRBD2 (6 bases). The germline V and J ends were trimmed by 5 bases and 1 base, with 9 bases remaining between them. Germline V lookup: CDR1 LGHNT, CDR2 FRNRAP. The length of the CDR3 is 14 residues. The DNA for the CDR3 is TGTGCTAGTGGTACCGGGACTTCCTACAATGAGCAGTTCTTC. This encodes CASGTGTSYNEQFF.

This chain joins TRBV27 and TRBJ1-6; D gene ambiguous. CDR1 MNHEY and CDR2 SMNVEV come from the germline V gene (reference sequence). V was trimmed by 5 bases and J by 9 bases, leaving 8 bases between them. The CDR3 sequence is 12 residues long. CDR3 amino acids: CASSTGVSPLHF. CDR3 in DNA: TGTGCCAGCAGTACCGGGGTTTCACCCCTCCACTTT.

This chain joins TRBV13 and TRBJ2-3; TRBD2 aligns across 11 bases. The CDR3 consists of 15 residues. V lost 5 bases to trimming and J lost 4 bases; unmatched junction nucleotides: 5. Germline V CDR1 and CDR2: PRHDT, FYEKMQ (reference sequence). CDR3 region: CASSQTSGAADTQYF. In DNA form, the CDR3 reads TGTGCCAGCAGCCAGACTAGCGGGGCTGCAGATACGCAGTATTTT.

The chain's CDR3 is CASSPWVGGNSAFSLHF. The CDR3 DNA reads as TGTGCCAGCAGTCCCTGGGTAGGGGGAAATTCGGCCTTTTCCCTCCACTTT. The chain joins TRBV27 to TRBJ1-6; the D gene is possibly TRBD1 (6 bases). This CDR3 has 17 residues. Germline loops: CDR1 MNHEY, CDR2 SMNVEV (reference sequence). The V end lost 5 bases, the J end lost 14 bases, and 28 bases lay between the germline ends.

The V gene is TRBV6-5, the J gene TRBJ1-2; 9 bases are a match to TRBD1. The CDR3 has 16 residues. CDR1 and CDR2 (germline): MNHEY, SVGAGI. V lost 2 bases, J lost 5 bases, and 9 bases stayed unmatched. The CDR3 loop is CASSYRGQGRQYGYTF. CDR3 in DNA: TGTGCCAGCAGTTACAGGGGACAGGGTAGACAGTATGGCTACACCTTC.

This clone appeared once. The rearrangement joins TRBV6-1 to TRBJ1-3; D ambiguous. CDR1 is MNHNS and CDR2 is SASEGT in the germline V gene. The CDR3 runs to 16 residues. V was clipped by 3 bases and J by 0 bases, with 12 bases between them. Here the CDR3 DNA reads TGTGCCAGCAGTGACCCGAGAATGCCCTCTGGAAACACCATATATTTT. It is translated as CASSDPRMPSGNTIYF.

This clone was counted a single time. V and J are TRBV10-3 and TRBJ2-5; possible D gene TRBD2, 5 bases. The V and J ends lost 2 bases and 5 bases respectively, with 12 bases between them. CDR1 is ENHRY, CDR2 SYGVKD, per germline. The CDR3 has 14 amino acids. The CDR3 reads CAISEHHGGETQYF. CDR3 bases: TGTGCCATCAGTGAGCATCACGGCGGGGAGACCCAGTACTTC.

V gene TRBV7-9 combines with J gene TRBJ1-5, with D perhaps matching TRBD1 (6 bases). With 5 bases removed from V and 7 bases from J, the gap between germline ends came to 18 bases. CDR1 and CDR2 (germline): SEHNR, FQNEAQ (reference sequence). The CDR3 totals 15 residues. CDR3 DNA sequence: TGTGCCAGCAGCCGAGGGACACTTCAGAGGCAGCCCCAGCATTTT. Its protein is CASSRGTLQRQPQHF.

The V and J genes are TRBV9 and TRBJ2-1; a weak D match, TRBD1 (7 bases). The CDR3 is made up of 14 amino acids. Germline CDR1 is SGDLS and CDR2 is YYNGEE. V gave up 3 bases and J gave up 6 bases, with 13 bases separating them. CDR3 protein: CASSARQGLNEQFF. DNA for the CDR3: TGTGCCAGCAGCGCCCGACAGGGACTCAATGAGCAGTTCTTC.

The chain has TRBV6-1 and TRBJ1-5; TRBD1 aligns across 7 bases. The germline gives CDR1 MNHNS, CDR2 SASEGT. V shed 5 bases and J 2 bases; nucleotides not matched to a gene: 6. CDR3 size: 15 residues. The CDR3 loop is CASSPDRAGNQPQHF. CDR3 DNA sequence: TGTGCCAGCAGTCCTGACAGGGCCGGCAATCAGCCCCAGCATTTT.

The rearrangement uses TRBV7-2 and TRBJ2-7, with 9 bases lining up with TRBD1. The CDR3 sequence is 15 residues long. Germline V gives CDR1 SGHTA, CDR2 FQGNSA. J lost 3 bases, V lost 6 bases, and 9 bases had no gene match. DNA for the CDR3: TGTGCCAGCAGTTTCGCCGGGACAGGGTACTACGAGCAGTACTTC. Protein product: CASSFAGTGYYEQYF.